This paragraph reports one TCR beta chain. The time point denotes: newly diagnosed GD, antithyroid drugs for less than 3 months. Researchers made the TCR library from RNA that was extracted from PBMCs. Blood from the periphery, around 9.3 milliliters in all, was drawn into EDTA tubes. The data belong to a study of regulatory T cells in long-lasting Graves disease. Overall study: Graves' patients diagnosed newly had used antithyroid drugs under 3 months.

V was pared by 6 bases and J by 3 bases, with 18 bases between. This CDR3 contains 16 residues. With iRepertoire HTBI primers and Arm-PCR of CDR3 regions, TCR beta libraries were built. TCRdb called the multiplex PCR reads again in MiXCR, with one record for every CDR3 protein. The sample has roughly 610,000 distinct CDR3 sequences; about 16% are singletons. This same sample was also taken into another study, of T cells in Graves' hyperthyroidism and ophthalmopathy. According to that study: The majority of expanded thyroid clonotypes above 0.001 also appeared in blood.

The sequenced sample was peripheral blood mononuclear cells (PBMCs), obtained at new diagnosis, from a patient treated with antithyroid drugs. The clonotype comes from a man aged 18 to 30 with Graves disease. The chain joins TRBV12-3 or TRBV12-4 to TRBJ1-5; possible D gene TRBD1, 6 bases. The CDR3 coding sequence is TGTGCCAGCAGACCGGGGGGGGGGCTCCTCAATCAGCCCCAGCATTTT. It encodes CASRPGGGLLNQPQHF.